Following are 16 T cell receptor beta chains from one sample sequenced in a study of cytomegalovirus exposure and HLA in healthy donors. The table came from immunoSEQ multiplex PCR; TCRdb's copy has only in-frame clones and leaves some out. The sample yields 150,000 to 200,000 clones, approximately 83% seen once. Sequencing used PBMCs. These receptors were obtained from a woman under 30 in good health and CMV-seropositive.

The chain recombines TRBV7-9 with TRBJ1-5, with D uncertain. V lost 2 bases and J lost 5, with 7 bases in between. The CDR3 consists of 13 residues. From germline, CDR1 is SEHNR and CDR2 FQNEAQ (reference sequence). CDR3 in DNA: TGTGCCAGCAGCTTAATTCGGGATCAGCCCCAGCATTTT. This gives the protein CASSLIRDQPQHF.

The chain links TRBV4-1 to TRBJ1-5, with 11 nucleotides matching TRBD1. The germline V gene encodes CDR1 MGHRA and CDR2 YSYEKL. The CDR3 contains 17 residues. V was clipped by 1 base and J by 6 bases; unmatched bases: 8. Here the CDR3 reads CASSQVPRGQGGQPQHF. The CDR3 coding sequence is TGCGCCAGCAGCCAAGTTCCTCGGGGACAGGGGGGTCAGCCCCAGCATTTT.

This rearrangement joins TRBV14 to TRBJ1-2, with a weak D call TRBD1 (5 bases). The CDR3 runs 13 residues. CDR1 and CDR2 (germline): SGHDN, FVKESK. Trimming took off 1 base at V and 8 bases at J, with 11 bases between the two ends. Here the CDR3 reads CASSQGQGQGYTF. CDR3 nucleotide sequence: TGTGCCAGCAGCCAAGGGCAGGGTCAAGGCTACACCTTC.

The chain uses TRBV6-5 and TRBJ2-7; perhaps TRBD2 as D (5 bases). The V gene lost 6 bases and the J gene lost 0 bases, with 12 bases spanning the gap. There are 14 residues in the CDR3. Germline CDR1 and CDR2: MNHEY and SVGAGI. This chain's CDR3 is CASRGLNPSYEQYF. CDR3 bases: TGTGCCAGCAGAGGACTTAACCCCTCCTACGAGCAGTACTTC.

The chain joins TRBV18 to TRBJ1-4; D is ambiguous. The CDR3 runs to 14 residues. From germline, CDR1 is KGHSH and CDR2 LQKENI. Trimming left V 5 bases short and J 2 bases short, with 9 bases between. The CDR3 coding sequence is TGTGCCAGCTCAGCCACAGCCACTAATGAAAAACTGTTTTTT. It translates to CASSATATNEKLFF.

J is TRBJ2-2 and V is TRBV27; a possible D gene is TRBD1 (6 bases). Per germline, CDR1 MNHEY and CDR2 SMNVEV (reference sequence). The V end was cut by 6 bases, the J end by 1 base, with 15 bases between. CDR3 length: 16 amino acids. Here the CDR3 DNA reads TGTGCCAGCAGACCGGGACACCAAAAGAACACCGGGGAGCTGTTTTTT. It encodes CASRPGHQKNTGELFF.

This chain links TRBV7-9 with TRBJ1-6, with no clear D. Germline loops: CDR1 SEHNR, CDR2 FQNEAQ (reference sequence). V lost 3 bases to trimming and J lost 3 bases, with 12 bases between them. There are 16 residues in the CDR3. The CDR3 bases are TGTGCCAGCAGCTTCTGGGGAGGAGACTATAATTCACCCCTCCACTTT. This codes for CASSFWGGDYNSPLHF.

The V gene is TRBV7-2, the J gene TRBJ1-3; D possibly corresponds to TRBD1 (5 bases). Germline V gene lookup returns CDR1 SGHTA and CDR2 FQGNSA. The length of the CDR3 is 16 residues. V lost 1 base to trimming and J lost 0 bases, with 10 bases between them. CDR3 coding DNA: TGTGCCAGCAGCTTAGTTGCAGGGAACTCTGGAAACACCATATATTTT. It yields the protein CASSLVAGNSGNTIYF.

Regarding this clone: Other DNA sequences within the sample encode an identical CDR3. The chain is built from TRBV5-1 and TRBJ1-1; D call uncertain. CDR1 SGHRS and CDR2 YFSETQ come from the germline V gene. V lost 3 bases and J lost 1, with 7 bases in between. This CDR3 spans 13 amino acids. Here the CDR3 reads CASSSTENTEAFF. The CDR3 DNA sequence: TGCGCCAGCAGCTCTACAGAGAACACTGAAGCTTTCTTT.

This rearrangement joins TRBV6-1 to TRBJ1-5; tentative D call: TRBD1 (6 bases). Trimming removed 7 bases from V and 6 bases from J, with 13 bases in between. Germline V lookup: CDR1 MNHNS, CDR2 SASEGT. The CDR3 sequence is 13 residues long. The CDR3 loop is CASNLQGTQPQHF. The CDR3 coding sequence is TGTGCCAGCAATTTACAGGGAACTCAGCCCCAGCATTTT.

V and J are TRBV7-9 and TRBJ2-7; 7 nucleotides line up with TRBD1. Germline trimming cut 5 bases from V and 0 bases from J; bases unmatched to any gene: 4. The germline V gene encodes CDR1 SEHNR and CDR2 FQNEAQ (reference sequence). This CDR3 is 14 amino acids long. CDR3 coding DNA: TGTGCCAGCAGCAACGACAGGGCCTCCTACGAGCAGTACTTC. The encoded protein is CASSNDRASYEQYF.

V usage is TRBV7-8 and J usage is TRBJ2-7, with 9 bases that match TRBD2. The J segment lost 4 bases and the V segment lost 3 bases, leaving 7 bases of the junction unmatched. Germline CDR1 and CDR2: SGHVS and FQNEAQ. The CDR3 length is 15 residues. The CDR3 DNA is TGTGCCAGCAGCTTCTCCGCTAGCGGGGCGTACGAGCAGTACTTC. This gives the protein CASSFSASGAYEQYF.

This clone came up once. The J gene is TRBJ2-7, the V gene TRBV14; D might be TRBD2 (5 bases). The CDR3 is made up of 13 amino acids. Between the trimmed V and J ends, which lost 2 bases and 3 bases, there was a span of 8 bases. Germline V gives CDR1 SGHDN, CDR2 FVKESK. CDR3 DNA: TGTGCCAGCAGCCAATACAGCGGCTACGAGCAGTACTTC. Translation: CASSQYSGYEQYF.

The CDR3 DNA reads TGTGCCAGTAGTCCAGGGCGGACTCGAGGGGGCAATGAGCAGTTCTTC. Translated: CASSPGRTRGGNEQFF. The chain links TRBV19 to TRBJ2-1; a weak D match, TRBD1 (6 bases). The CDR3 has 16 residues. V was cut by 5 bases and J by 6 bases, with 20 bases left in between. In germline, CDR1 is LNHDA, CDR2 SQIVND (reference sequence).

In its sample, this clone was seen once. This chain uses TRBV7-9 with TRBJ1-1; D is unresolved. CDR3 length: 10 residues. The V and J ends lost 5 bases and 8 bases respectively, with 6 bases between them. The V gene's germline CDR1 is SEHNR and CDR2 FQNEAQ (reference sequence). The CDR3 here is CASSAGEAFF. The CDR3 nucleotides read TGTGCCAGCAGCGCGGGGGAAGCTTTCTTT.

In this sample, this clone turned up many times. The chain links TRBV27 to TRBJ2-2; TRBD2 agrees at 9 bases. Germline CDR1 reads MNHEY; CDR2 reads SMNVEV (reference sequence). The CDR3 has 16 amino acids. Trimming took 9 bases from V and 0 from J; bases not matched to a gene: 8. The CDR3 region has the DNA TGTGCCAGTCAGACTAGCGGAACTGCGAACACCGGGGAGCTGTTTTTT. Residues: CASQTSGTANTGELFF.